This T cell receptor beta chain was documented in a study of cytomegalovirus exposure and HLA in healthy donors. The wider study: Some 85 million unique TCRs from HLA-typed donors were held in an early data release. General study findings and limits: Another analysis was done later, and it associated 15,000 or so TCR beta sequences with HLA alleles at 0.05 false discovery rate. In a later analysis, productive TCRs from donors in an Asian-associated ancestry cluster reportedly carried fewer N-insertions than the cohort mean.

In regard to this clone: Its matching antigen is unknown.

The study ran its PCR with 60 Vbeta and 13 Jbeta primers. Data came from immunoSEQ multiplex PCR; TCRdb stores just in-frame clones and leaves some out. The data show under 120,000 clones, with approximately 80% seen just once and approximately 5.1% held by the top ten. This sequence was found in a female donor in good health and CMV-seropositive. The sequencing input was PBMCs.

CDR3 protein: CASASGTANYGYTF. CDR3 coding DNA: TGTGCCAGTGCCTCCGGGACAGCGAATTATGGCTACACCTTC. The chain has TRBV19 and TRBJ1-2; 7 bases line up with TRBD1. The CDR3 contains 14 residues. CDR1 LNHDA and CDR2 SQIVND come from the germline V gene (reference sequence). The V and J ends lost 8 bases and 5 bases, in that order; junction bases with no gene match: 11.